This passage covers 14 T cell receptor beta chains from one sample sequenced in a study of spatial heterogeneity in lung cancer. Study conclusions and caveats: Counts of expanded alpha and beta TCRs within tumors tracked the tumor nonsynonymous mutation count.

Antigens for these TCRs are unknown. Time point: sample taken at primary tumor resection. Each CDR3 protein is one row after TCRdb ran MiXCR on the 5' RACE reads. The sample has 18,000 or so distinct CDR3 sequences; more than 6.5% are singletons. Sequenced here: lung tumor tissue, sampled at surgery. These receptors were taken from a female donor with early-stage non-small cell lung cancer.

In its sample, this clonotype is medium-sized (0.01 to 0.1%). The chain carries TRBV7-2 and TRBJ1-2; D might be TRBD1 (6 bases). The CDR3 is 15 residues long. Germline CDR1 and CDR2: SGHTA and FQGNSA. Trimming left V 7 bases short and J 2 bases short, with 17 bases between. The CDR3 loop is CASTPGGGRNYGYTF. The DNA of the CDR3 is TGTGCCAGCACCCCCGGCGGGGGGCGAAACTATGGCTACACCTTC.

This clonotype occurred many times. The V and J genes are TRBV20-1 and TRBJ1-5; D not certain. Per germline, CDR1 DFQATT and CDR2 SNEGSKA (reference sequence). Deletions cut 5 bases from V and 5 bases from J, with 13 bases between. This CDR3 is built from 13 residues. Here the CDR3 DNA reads TGCAGTGCTTGTTTTGGGATCGATCAGCCCCAGCATTTT. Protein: CSACFGIDQPQHF.

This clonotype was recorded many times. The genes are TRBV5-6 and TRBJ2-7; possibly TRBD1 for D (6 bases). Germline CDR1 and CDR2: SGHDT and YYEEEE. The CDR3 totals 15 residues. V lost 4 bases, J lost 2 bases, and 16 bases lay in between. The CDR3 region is CASSPQGSKAYEQYF. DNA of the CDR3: TGTGCCAGCAGCCCACAGGGATCTAAGGCCTACGAGCAGTACTTC.

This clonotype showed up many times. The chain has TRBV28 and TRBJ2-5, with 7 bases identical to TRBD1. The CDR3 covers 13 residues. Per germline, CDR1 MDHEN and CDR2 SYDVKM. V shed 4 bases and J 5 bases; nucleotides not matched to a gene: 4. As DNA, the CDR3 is TGTGCCAGCAGTTCCGGACAGGCGGAGACCCAGTACTTC. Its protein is CASSSGQAETQYF.

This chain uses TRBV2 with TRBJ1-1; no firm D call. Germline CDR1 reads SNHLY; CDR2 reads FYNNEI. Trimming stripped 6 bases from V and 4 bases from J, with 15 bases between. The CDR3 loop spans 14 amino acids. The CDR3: CASRAAQVATEAFF. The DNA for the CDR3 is TGTGCCAGCAGGGCCGCGCAGGTGGCCACTGAAGCTTTCTTT.

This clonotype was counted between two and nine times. The DNA for the CDR3 is TGTGCCAGCAGCCCCCAGGACAGGGTCTTTTCACCCCTCCACTTT. Encoded protein: CASSPQDRVFSPLHF. The chain is built from TRBV9 and TRBJ1-6, with 8 bases fitting TRBD1. The V gene end was trimmed by 4 bases and the J gene end by 9 bases; junction bases not matched to a gene: 9. The CDR3 consists of 15 residues. CDR1 and CDR2 (germline): SGDLS, YYNGEE.

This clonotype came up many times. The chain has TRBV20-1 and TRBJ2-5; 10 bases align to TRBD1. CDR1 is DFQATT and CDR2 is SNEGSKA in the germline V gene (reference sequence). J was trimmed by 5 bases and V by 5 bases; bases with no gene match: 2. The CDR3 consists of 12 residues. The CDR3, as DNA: TGCAGTGCTGACAGGGGGCTGGAGACCCAGTACTTC. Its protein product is CSADRGLETQYF.

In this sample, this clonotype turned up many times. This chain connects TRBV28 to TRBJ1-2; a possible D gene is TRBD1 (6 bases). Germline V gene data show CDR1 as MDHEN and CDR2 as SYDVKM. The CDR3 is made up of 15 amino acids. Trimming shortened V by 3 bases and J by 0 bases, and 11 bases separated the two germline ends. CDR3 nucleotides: TGTGCCAGCAGTTTCGGGGGACAAGCTAACTATGGCTACACCTTC. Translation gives CASSFGGQANYGYTF.

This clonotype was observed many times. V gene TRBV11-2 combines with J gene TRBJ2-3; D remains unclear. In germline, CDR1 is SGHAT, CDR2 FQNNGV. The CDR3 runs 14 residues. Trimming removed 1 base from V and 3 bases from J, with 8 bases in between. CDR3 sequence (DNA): TGTGCCAGCAGCTTAGGCAGATTTACAGATACGCAGTATTTT. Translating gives CASSLGRFTDTQYF. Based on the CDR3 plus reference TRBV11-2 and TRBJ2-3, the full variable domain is EAGVAQSPRYKIIEKRQSVAFWCNPISGHATLYWYQQILGQGPKLLIQFQNNGVVDDSQLPKDRFSAERLKGVDSTLKIQPAKLEDSAVYLCASSLGRFTDTQYFGPGTRLTVL.

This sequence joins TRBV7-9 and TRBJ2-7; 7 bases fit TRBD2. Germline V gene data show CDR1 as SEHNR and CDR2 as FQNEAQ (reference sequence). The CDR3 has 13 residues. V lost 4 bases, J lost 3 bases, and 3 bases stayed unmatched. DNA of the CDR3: TGTGCCAGCAGCTCCCCGGGGGGCTACGAGCAGTACTTC. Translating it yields CASSSPGGYEQYF.

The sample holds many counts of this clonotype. The CDR3 DNA is TGTGCCAGCAGCCAGGTGGGGACGAGCAATCAGCCCCAGCATTTT. Its translation: CASSQVGTSNQPQHF. The V gene is TRBV7-3, the J gene TRBJ1-5, with D possibly matching TRBD1 (5 bases). V gave up 5 bases and J gave up 1 base, with 12 bases separating them. The CDR3 covers 15 residues. Germline lookup yields CDR1 SGHTA and CDR2 FQGTGA.

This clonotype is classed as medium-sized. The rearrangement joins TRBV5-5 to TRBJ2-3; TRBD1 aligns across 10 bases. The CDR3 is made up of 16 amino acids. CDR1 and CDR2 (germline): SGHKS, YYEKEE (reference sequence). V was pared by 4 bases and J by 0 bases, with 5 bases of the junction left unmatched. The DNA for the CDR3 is TGTGCCAGCAGCATCGGGACAGGGGACAGCACAGATACGCAGTATTTT. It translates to CASSIGTGDSTDTQYF.

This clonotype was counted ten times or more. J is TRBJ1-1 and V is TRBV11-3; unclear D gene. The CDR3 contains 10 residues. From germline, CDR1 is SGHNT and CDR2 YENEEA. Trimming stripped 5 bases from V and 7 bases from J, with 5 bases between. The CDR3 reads CASSHSEAFF. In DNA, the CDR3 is TGTGCCAGCAGCCACAGTGAAGCTTTCTTT.

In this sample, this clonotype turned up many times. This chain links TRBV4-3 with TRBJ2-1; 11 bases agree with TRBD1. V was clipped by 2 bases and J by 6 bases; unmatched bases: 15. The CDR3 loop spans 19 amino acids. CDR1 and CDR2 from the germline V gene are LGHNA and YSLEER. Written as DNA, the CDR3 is TGCGCCAGCAGCCAACAGGCGGACAGGGGGCAAATACGGGGCAATGAGCAGTTCTTC. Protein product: CASSQQADRGQIRGNEQFF.